The 7 T cell receptor beta chains reported below all come from one sample, sequenced in a study of glioma-infiltrating T cells listed by TCRdb under 2016. Sequencing took place on an Illumina MiSeq. TCR alpha and beta CDR3 regions were amplified with the iRepertoire nested amplicon-rescue multiplex PCR (arm-PCR) platform from RNA. In TCRdb, the public reads were trimmed at Q25 with fastp and aligned with MiXCR, with productive beta chains retained. Every CDR3 protein is listed once, alongside the most common genes and DNA of its rows. The sample table lists around 97,000 distinct CDR3 sequences, about 28% of them with a count of one. The ten largest clones take up about 40% of the sample. Input material: glioma tissue, nonneoplastic brain tissue, or PBMCs (not recorded which). The receptor source for this set is a human donor with low-grade glioma or glioblastoma, undergoing nonglioma brain surgery, or in good health (not recorded which).

This CDR3 reads CASSFLGGMTYTQYF. CDR3 nucleotide sequence: TGTGCCAGCAGCTTCTTAGGGGGTATGACATATACGCAGTATTTT. The J gene is TRBJ2-3, the V gene TRBV7-2; maybe TRBD1 (6 bases). The CDR3 totals 15 residues. Trimming took 3 bases from V and 7 from J, leaving 17 bases between them. CDR1 is SGHTA, CDR2 FQGNSA, per germline.

This sequence joins TRBV18 and TRBJ1-1; tentative D call: TRBD1 (6 bases). The ends were cut back, 6 bases at V and 0 bases at J, with 11 bases in the middle. The CDR3 loop spans 14 amino acids. CDR1 and CDR2 (germline): KGHSH, LQKENI. This CDR3 is CASSSPGVNTEAFF. The CDR3 DNA follows: TGTGCCAGCTCGTCACCAGGGGTGAACACTGAAGCTTTCTTT. The whole variable domain, remainder taken from reference TRBV18 and TRBJ1-1, is NAGVMQNPRHLVRRRGQEARLRCSPMKGHSHVYWYRQLPEEGLKFMVYLQKENIIDESGMPKERFSAEFPKEGPSILRIQQVVRGDSAAYFCASSSPGVNTEAFFGQGTRLTVV.

This clonotype was picked up many times. J is TRBJ1-2 and V is TRBV7-2; TRBD1 aligns across 7 bases. V shed 2 bases and J 8 bases; nucleotides not matched to a gene: 14. Germline lookup yields CDR1 SGHTA and CDR2 FQGNSA. The CDR3 length is 16 residues. The CDR3 DNA follows: TGTGCCAGCAGCTTAAATAGCAGGACAGGTGATATAGGCTACACCTTC. Protein product: CASSLNSRTGDIGYTF. Together with reference TRBV7-2 and TRBJ1-2, the CDR3 gives the full variable domain: GAGVSQSPSNKVTEKGKDVELRCDPISGHTALYWYRQSLGQGLEFLIYFQGNSAPDKSGLPSDRFSAERTGGSVSTLTIQRTQQEDSAVYLCASSLNSRTGDIGYTFGSGTRLTVV.

This clonotype was observed a handful of times. The chain combines TRBV12-3 or TRBV12-4 with TRBJ2-7, with 8 bases that match TRBD2. Trimming removed 5 bases from V and 1 base from J; junction bases left unmatched: 7. The CDR3 runs to 15 residues. The CDR3 DNA is TGTGCCAGCAGTACTGTGCGGGGGGCTTCCTACGAGCAGTACTTC. Translation: CASSTVRGASYEQYF.

Notes on this clonotype: This sequence may be a read error, since a much larger clone differs from it by one base. The chain employs TRBV7-2 and TRBJ2-3; unclear D gene. Germline CDR1 and CDR2: SGHTA and FQGNSA. V lost 1 base and J lost 3, with 8 bases in between. This CDR3 is built from 14 residues. This CDR3 is CASSLGQKTDTQYF. The CDR3 DNA reads TGTGCCAGCAGCTTAGGGCAGAAGACAGATACGCAGTATTTT. Full variable domain (rest looked up from reference TRBV7-2 and TRBJ2-3): GAGVSQSPSNKVTEKGKDVELRCDPISGHTALYWYRQSLGQGLEFLIYFQGNSAPDKSGLPSDRFSAERTGGSVSTLTIQRTQQEDSAVYLCASSLGQKTDTQYFGPGTRLTVL.

On this clonotype itself: A much larger clone differs from this one at a single base, so this may be a read error. This chain joins TRBV28 and TRBJ1-3; maybe TRBD1 (5 bases). The CDR3 contains 14 residues. The germline CDR1 and CDR2 sequences are MDHEN and SYDVKM. CDR3 sequence reads: CASSQDSSGKTIYF. The CDR3, as DNA: TGTGCCAGCAGCCAAGACAGCTCTGGAAAAACCATATATTTT.

This chain connects TRBV6-6 to TRBJ2-7; weak D call: TRBD1 (5 bases). This CDR3 is 16 amino acids long. Germline CDR1 and CDR2: MNHNY and SVGAGI (reference sequence). The ends were cut back, 5 bases at V and 3 bases at J, with 20 bases in the middle. CDR3 in amino acids: CASSRTPDNYGYEQYF. CDR3 nucleotide sequence: TGTGCCAGCAGTCGGACACCTGATAACTATGGCTACGAGCAGTACTTC.